The 28 T cell receptor beta chains presented below share a single source sample, sequenced in a study of immune heterogeneity within non-small cell lung tumors. With 600 ng used per sample, the template was genomic DNA from bulk tumor. Several biopsies were spaced far apart within each primary tumor and obtained as surgery took place. Patients underwent curative surgery for non-small cell lung cancer (untreated and newly diagnosed). Multiplex PCR employing 32 V and 13 J primers generated amplicons of the TCR beta CDR3. MiXCR, applied by TCRdb to the multiplex PCR reads, yields one record per CDR3 protein. The sample has 10,000 to 15,000 distinct CDR3 sequences; 22% are singletons. Sequences were obtained from lung tumor tissue. The receptors shown here come from a man aged 60-69 years with non-small cell lung cancer.

In this sample, this clonotype turned up a few times. The rearrangement joins TRBV14 to TRBJ1-6, with D possibly being TRBD1 (5 bases). CDR3 length: 15 residues. Trimming cost V 0 bases and J 15 bases, with 18 bases left between them. Per germline, CDR1 SGHDN and CDR2 FVKESK. The CDR3: CASSQDLGDGASLHF. CDR3 sequence (DNA): TGTGCCAGCAGCCAAGATTTGGGAGACGGGGCTAGCCTCCACTTT.

The chain uses TRBV20-1 and TRBJ1-4; 9 bases map to TRBD1. Germline lookup yields CDR1 DFQATT and CDR2 SNEGSKA (reference sequence). V was pared by 5 bases and J by 8 bases, with 6 bases of the junction left unmatched. The length of the CDR3 is 13 residues. The CDR3 sequence: CSAARTGDEKLFF. The CDR3 DNA is TGCAGTGCTGCCCGGACAGGGGACGAAAAACTGTTTTTT.

This rearrangement joins TRBV18 to TRBJ2-4; 11 positions match TRBD1. The CDR3 is 18 amino acids. Germline V gene data show CDR1 as KGHSH and CDR2 as LQKENI. With 6 bases clipped from V and 2 bases from J, the junction kept 12 bases outside the gene matches. The CDR3 spells CASSSLSGTGGTKNIQYF. The CDR3 DNA sequence: TGTGCCAGCTCGTCCCTTTCCGGGACAGGGGGGACCAAAAACATTCAGTACTTC. Full variable domain (outside the CDR3, taken from reference TRBV18 and TRBJ2-4): NAGVMQNPRHLVRRRGQEARLRCSPMKGHSHVYWYRQLPEEGLKFMVYLQKENIIDESGMPKERFSAEFPKEGPSILRIQQVVRGDSAAYFCASSSLSGTGGTKNIQYFGAGTRLSVL.

This clonotype rates as medium-sized. The rearrangement joins TRBV20-1 to TRBJ1-2, with 7 bases identical to TRBD1. The CDR3 totals 13 residues. Germline loops: CDR1 DFQATT, CDR2 SNEGSKA (reference sequence). J lost 3 bases, V lost 6 bases, and 7 bases had no gene match. The CDR3 spells CSAPSDRDYGYTF. CDR3 nucleotides: TGCAGTGCCCCTTCCGACAGGGACTATGGCTACACCTTC.

The V gene is TRBV4-1, the J gene TRBJ2-3, with TRBD1 matching 10 bases. Looked up from germline, CDR1 is MGHRA and CDR2 is YSYEKL. The length of the CDR3 is 20 residues. J gave up 2 bases and V 4 bases, and 18 bases lay outside the gene matches. This chain's CDR3 is CASSPLRDRGGGRNTDTQYF. The CDR3 DNA reads as TGCGCCAGCAGCCCCTTAAGGGACAGGGGAGGCGGGCGAAACACAGATACGCAGTATTTT.

This clonotype was observed many times. This rearrangement joins TRBV4-1 to TRBJ1-3; the D is unclear. The CDR3 sequence is 13 residues long. CDR1 and CDR2 (germline): MGHRA, YSYEKL. The V end lost 4 bases, the J end lost 4 bases, and 8 bases lay between the germline ends. The CDR3 sequence is CASSPPTGNTIYF. The CDR3 DNA sequence: TGCGCCAGCAGCCCCCCGACAGGAAACACCATATATTTT.

A remark on this clonotype: This clone may be a read error of a much larger clone one base away. The chain links TRBV27 to TRBJ1-2, with D tentatively TRBD1 (5 bases). The germline gives CDR1 MNHEY, CDR2 SMNVEV (reference sequence). CDR3 length equals 14 residues. The chain's CDR3 is CAISLLDGTYGYTF. The DNA of the CDR3 is TGTGCCATCAGTTTACTAGACGGGACGTATGGCTACACCTTC.

This clonotype is labeled medium-sized. The V call is TRBV20-1, the J call TRBJ1-2, with D unresolved. The CDR3 consists of 14 residues. Germline CDR1 is DFQATT and CDR2 is SNEGSKA (reference sequence). Trimming took off 3 bases at V and 3 bases at J, with 14 bases between the two ends. CDR3 in DNA: TGCAGTGCTAGGGATCCAGCGGGGTACTATGGCTACACCTTC. Translation gives CSARDPAGYYGYTF.

This clonotype was detected only a few times. The chain uses TRBV20-1 and TRBJ1-2, with 8 bases matching TRBD1. The CDR3 consists of 14 residues. V trimming: 5 bases; J trimming: 5 bases; junction bases outside the gene matches: 10. In germline, CDR1 is DFQATT, CDR2 SNEGSKA (reference sequence). DNA of the CDR3: TGCAGTGCTCGTCACGGGACAGGAAATTATGGCTACACCTTC. The encoded protein is CSARHGTGNYGYTF.

The V gene is TRBV5-1, the J gene TRBJ1-1; the match to TRBD1 covers 10 bases. Germline loops: CDR1 SGHRS, CDR2 YFSETQ. Trimming removed 4 bases from V and 1 base from J; junction bases left unmatched: 7. CDR3 length: 16 residues. CDR3 residues: CASSLRTGGRNTEAFF. As DNA, the CDR3 is TGCGCCAGCAGCCTCCGGACAGGGGGACGGAACACTGAAGCTTTCTTT.

About this clonotype: A much larger clone differs by one base, so this may be a read error. V is TRBV15 and J is TRBJ1-6; no clear D gene. The V end was cut by 1 base, the J end by 10 bases, with 11 bases between. Germline loops: CDR1 LNHNV, CDR2 YYDKDF (reference sequence). CDR3 size: 14 residues. The CDR3 region has the DNA TGTGCCACCAGCAGAGCCGGTATCAGCTCACCCCTCCACTTT. Protein sequence: CATSRAGISSPLHF.

Remarks on this clonotype: Being one base from a much bigger clone, this may be a read error. The rearrangement links TRBV27 to TRBJ1-5, with a weak D call TRBD1 (6 bases). Germline V gene sequence: CDR1 MNHEY, CDR2 SMNVEV (reference sequence). CDR3 length equals 16 residues. The CDR3 spells CVSSLSPQGVNQPQHF. In DNA, the CDR3 is TGTGTCAGCAGTTTATCGCCACAGGGCGTTAATCAGCCCCAGCATTTT.

The table lists this clonotype with a few counts. A much larger clone is a single base away; this may be a read error. The gene calls are TRBV24-1 and TRBJ1-4, with unresolved D. The CDR3 sequence is 13 residues long. Germline assignment: CDR1 KGHDR and CDR2 SFDVKD. Here the CDR3 DNA reads TGTGCCGCCAGTGACGGATACAATGAAAAACTGTTTTTT. The encoded protein is CAASDGYNEKLFF.

In this sample, this clonotype turned up a few times. The chain joins TRBV7-8 to TRBJ2-7, with D maybe TRBD2 (6 bases). CDR1 SGHVS and CDR2 FQNEAQ come from the germline V gene. The V gene lost 1 base and the J gene lost 5 bases, with 18 bases spanning the gap. The CDR3 runs to 16 residues. The CDR3 protein is CASSLEGSLGEDEQYF. For the CDR3, the DNA is TGTGCCAGCAGCTTAGAAGGGTCGTTAGGGGAGGACGAGCAGTACTTC.

A note on this clonotype: Just one base apart from a much larger clone, this may be a read error. The chain joins TRBV19 to TRBJ1-1, with a tentative D call TRBD1 (5 bases). The CDR3 loop spans 15 amino acids. Germline values: CDR1 LNHDA, CDR2 SQIVND (reference sequence). DNA for the CDR3: TGTGTCAGTAGTCCGGGACGGACCATGAACACTGAAGCTTTCTTT. Translating it yields CVSSPGRTMNTEAFF. Combining the CDR3 with reference TRBV19 and TRBJ1-1 gives the whole variable domain DGGITQSPKYLFRKEGQNVTLSCEQNLNHDAMYWYRQDPGQGLRLIYYSQIVNDFQKGDIAEGYSVSREKKESFPLTVTSAQKNPTAFYLCVSSPGRTMNTEAFFGQGTRLTVV.

This clonotype counts as medium-sized. The chain employs TRBV5-1 and TRBJ1-2; D is ambiguous. V was shortened by 4 bases and J by 5 bases, with 15 bases between the two germline ends. Germline V lookup: CDR1 SGHRS, CDR2 YFSETQ. The length of the CDR3 is 14 residues. The CDR3 reads CASSPALGGYGYTF. DNA of the CDR3: TGCGCCAGCAGCCCAGCCTTGGGAGGGTATGGCTACACCTTC. Full variable domain (missing parts from reference TRBV5-1 and TRBJ1-2): KAGVTQTPRYLIKTRGQQVTLSCSPISGHRSVSWYQQTPGQGLQFLFEYFSETQRNKGNFPGRFSGRQFSNSRSEMNVSTLELGDSALYLCASSPALGGYGYTFGSGTRLTVV.

This clonotype ranks as medium-sized. The CDR3 DNA is TGTGCCAGCAGACCGGGACAGGGTTACACCGGGGAGCTGTTTTTT. Translating it yields CASRPGQGYTGELFF. J is TRBJ2-2 and V is TRBV27; TRBD1 matches at 9 bases. Per the germline V gene, CDR1 is MNHEY and CDR2 is SMNVEV (reference sequence). V was pared by 6 bases and J by 3 bases, with 5 bases of the junction left unmatched. The CDR3 covers 15 residues.

The chain employs TRBV7-3 and TRBJ2-1, with 7 bases aligning to TRBD1. CDR1 and CDR2 (germline): SGHTA, FQGTGA. With V trimmed by 3 bases and J by 7 bases, 3 bases remained unmatched. This CDR3 comprises 13 residues. In nucleotides, the CDR3 is TGTGCCAGCAGCTTCCTACAGGGGAATGAGCAGTTCTTC. Translating gives CASSFLQGNEQFF.

This clonotype appeared a few times. One end of the junction is discordant with germline, which a read error may explain. The V gene is TRBV30, the J gene TRBJ2-1; 8 bases match TRBD1. CDR3 length: 14 amino acids. CDR1 is GTSNPN, CDR2 SVGIG, per germline (reference sequence). DNA of the CDR3: TGTGCCTGGGGACCAGGGGGCGCTTACAATGAGCAGTTATTC. Its translation is CAWGPGGAYNEQLF.

This clonotype came up a few times. The chain has TRBV19 and TRBJ2-4; D might be TRBD1 or TRBD2, each matching 6 bases. This CDR3 spans 17 amino acids. Germline V lookup: CDR1 LNHDA, CDR2 SQIVND (reference sequence). The V and J ends lost 4 bases and 0 bases respectively, with 16 bases between them. The CDR3 here is CASSTLGGLLAKNIQYF. CDR3 DNA: TGTGCCAGTAGTACCCTAGGGGGACTTCTAGCCAAAAACATTCAGTACTTC. The full variable domain, its missing parts supplied by reference TRBV19 and TRBJ2-4, is DGGITQSPKYLFRKEGQNVTLSCEQNLNHDAMYWYRQDPGQGLRLIYYSQIVNDFQKGDIAEGYSVSREKKESFPLTVTSAQKNPTAFYLCASSTLGGLLAKNIQYFGAGTRLSVL.

This clonotype showed up many times. The chain joins TRBV20-1 to TRBJ1-2, with 7 bases fitting TRBD1. This CDR3 contains 14 residues. CDR1 and CDR2 (germline): DFQATT, SNEGSKA (reference sequence). Germline trimming cut 3 bases from V and 8 bases from J; bases unmatched to any gene: 12. The CDR3: CSASSGGGAEGYTF. CDR3 nucleotides: TGCAGTGCTAGCAGTGGAGGGGGCGCGGAAGGCTACACCTTC.

This clonotype was counted at least ten times. V gene TRBV10-2 combines with J gene TRBJ2-7; D is perhaps TRBD1 (6 bases). Looked up from germline, CDR1 is WSHSY and CDR2 is SAAADI. The CDR3 has 15 residues. Trimming removed 3 bases at V and 0 bases at J, with 12 bases between. CDR3 sequence reads: CASSESGTPSYEQYF. For the CDR3, the DNA is TGCGCCAGCAGTGAATCCGGGACACCCTCCTACGAGCAGTACTTC.

This clonotype was seen many times. V usage is TRBV20-1 and J usage is TRBJ2-7; D possibly corresponds to TRBD2 (6 bases). The V gene's germline CDR1 is DFQATT and CDR2 SNEGSKA (reference sequence). Trimming left V 3 bases short and J 0 bases short, with 6 bases between. The CDR3 covers 12 residues. CDR3 sequence (DNA): TGCAGTGCTAGCGGGAGCTCCTACGAGCAGTACTTC. Translated, it gives CSASGSSYEQYF.

This clonotype is classed as medium-sized. The chain uses TRBV2 and TRBJ1-2; D may be TRBD1 (5 bases). V shed 5 bases and J shed 1 base, with 8 bases lying between them. CDR3 size: 13 residues. The germline gives CDR1 SNHLY, CDR2 FYNNEI. The CDR3 coding sequence is TGTGCCAGCAGTCCCGACAGTAACTATGGCTACACCTTC. This codes for CASSPDSNYGYTF.

Remarks on this clonotype: A much bigger clone sits one base away, suggesting this may be a read error. The V gene is TRBV19, the J gene TRBJ1-2; tentatively, D is TRBD1 (6 bases). Per the germline V gene, CDR1 is LNHDA and CDR2 is SQIVND (reference sequence). This CDR3 comprises 14 residues. V shed 4 bases and J shed 6 bases, with 15 bases lying between them. The CDR3, as DNA: TGTGCCAGTAGTACGATAGACAGGCACGATGGCTACACCTTC. It is translated as CASSTIDRHDGYTF.

Concerning this clonotype itself: The junction departs from germline at one end; a sequencing error may be responsible. The V and J genes are TRBV7-7 and TRBJ2-3, with D possibly being TRBD2 (5 bases). CDR3 length: 14 residues. CDR1 SSHAT and CDR2 FNYEAQ come from the germline V gene (reference sequence). CDR3 residues: CASSLATQTDTQYF. The CDR3 coding sequence is TGTGCTAGCAGCTTAGCGACACAGACAGATACGCAGTATTTT.

This clonotype ranks as medium-sized. This sequence joins TRBV27 and TRBJ2-7, with TRBD2 identical over 11 bases. Germline loops: CDR1 MNHEY, CDR2 SMNVEV (reference sequence). V gave up 5 bases and J gave up 5 bases; unmatched junction bases: 11. The CDR3 is 16 residues long. Here the CDR3 reads CASSPTGLAGTDEQYF. The CDR3 DNA is TGTGCCAGCAGTCCCACCGGACTAGCGGGTACGGACGAGCAGTACTTC.

This clonotype is medium-sized in the sample. This sequence joins TRBV6-1 and TRBJ1-1; 7 bases map to TRBD1. From germline, CDR1 is MNHNS and CDR2 SASEGT. The junction had 4 bases not matched to a gene; V was cut back by 6 bases and J by 6 bases. The CDR3 loop spans 12 amino acids. CDR3 DNA: TGTGCCAGCAGCCTCAGGGGGGCTGAAGCTTTCTTT. Its protein is CASSLRGAEAFF.